These T cell receptor beta chains were read from a single sample in a study of response to subunit inactivated influenza vaccine. TCRdb reprocessed the RT-PCR reads via MiXCR and lists one record per CDR3 protein. The table lists about 830,000 distinct CDR3 sequences, roughly 20% of them singletons. Here the sequenced sample was PBMCs from blood, taken approximately 5 days after vaccination. The receptors originated from a man between 45 and 60 years old who received an inactivated influenza vaccine. Each CDR3 is given with its conserved first and last residue. The D gene is left open where the match is weak. Expanded clones are given a class, and other clones once, few, many or no size at all.

TRBJ2-7 | NA | TRBV3-1 | few | CASSQAGTTYEQYF | TGTGCCAGCAGCCAAGCGGGAACGACCTACGAGCAGTACTTC
TRBJ2-7 | TRBD1 | TRBV7-6 | NA | CASSSIRDSGLYEQYF | TGTGCCAGCAGCTCAATCCGGGACAGCGGCCTTTACGAGCAGTACTTC
TRBJ2-2 | TRBD2 | TRBV19 | few | CASSMGGVNTGELFF | TGTGCCAGTAGTATGGGGGGGGTGAACACCGGGGAGCTGTTTTTT
TRBJ1-1 | TRBD1 | TRBV29-1 | NA | CSAATGGYTEAFF | TGCAGCGCTGCGACAGGGGGGTACACTGAAGCTTTCTTT
TRBJ1-5 | TRBD1 | TRBV10-3 | few | CATASGTASSNQPQHF | TGTGCCACCGCTTCGGGGACAGCGTCTAGCAATCAGCCCCAGCATTTT
TRBJ2-5 | TRBD1 | TRBV6-5 | NA | CASSYLDRGPETQCF | TGTGCCAGCAGTTACTTAGACAGGGGGCCCGAGACCCAGTGCTTC
TRBJ1-5 | TRBD1 | TRBV28 | few | CASSQNIDRASNQPQHF | TGTGCCAGCAGTCAAAATATAGACAGGGCTAGCAATCAGCCCCAGCATTTT
TRBJ2-1 | NA | TRBV20-1 | NA | CSASQARGLNEQFF | TGCAGTGCTAGTCAGGCAAGGGGGTTGAATGAGCAGTTCTTC
TRBJ2-2 | NA | TRBV7-2 | few | CASSLDSVAGELFF | TGTGCCAGCAGCTTAGATTCAGTTGCCGGGGAGCTGTTTTTT
TRBJ2-7 | TRBD1 | TRBV5-1 | few | CASSLFQTGGDEQYF | TGCGCCAGCAGCTTGTTTCAGACAGGGGGGGACGAGCAGTACTTC
TRBJ2-3 | NA | TRBV20-1 | NA | CSASQVDLTQYF | TGCAGTGCTAGCCAAGTGGACCTTACGCAGTATTTT
TRBJ1-5 | NA | TRBV20-1 | few | CSARDRSNQPQHF | TGCAGTGCTAGAGATAGAAGCAATCAGCCCCAGCATTTT
TRBJ2-5 | TRBD2 | TRBV6-1 | few | CASSPYSGRNQETQYF | TGTGCCAGCAGTCCCTATAGCGGGAGAAACCAAGAGACCCAGTACTTC
TRBJ2-7 | TRBD1 | TRBV18 | many | CASSRDSLYEQYF | TGTGCCAGCTCCAGGGACAGCCTCTACGAGCAGTACTTC
TRBJ1-2 | NA | TRBV20-1 | few | CSARDGRRYGYTF | TGCAGTGCTAGAGATGGGAGGCGCTATGGCTACACCTTC
TRBJ2-1 | NA | TRBV5-1 | NA | CASQSVGLGNYNEQFF | TGCGCCAGCCAGAGTGTCGGGCTTGGAAACTACAATGAGCAGTTCTTC
TRBJ2-1 | TRBD2 | TRBV4-2 | NA | CASSQVGLAVYGGEQFF | TGTGCCAGCAGCCAGGTGGGACTAGCCGTCTATGGAGGTGAGCAGTTCTTC
TRBJ2-5 | NA | TRBV30 | few | CAWSGHGGETQYF | TGTGCCTGGAGTGGGCACGGAGGGGAGACCCAGTACTTC
TRBJ1-5 | NA | TRBV12-3/TRBV12-4 | NA | CAISDSVNQPQHF | TGTGCCATTTCGGACAGTGTCAATCAGCCCCAGCATTTT
TRBJ2-3 | NA | TRBV20-1 | few | CSASEAPSDTQYF | TGCAGTGCTAGCGAAGCCCCCTCAGATACGCAGTATTTT
TRBJ1-2 | NA | TRBV4-3 | many | CASSRSDGSYGYTF | TGCGCCAGCAGCCGCAGCGACGGGAGCTATGGCTACACCTTC
TRBJ2-3 | NA | TRBV7-9 | NA | CSSSFSGRDTQYF | TGTAGCAGCAGCTTTAGTGGGAGAGATACGCAGTATTTT
TRBJ2-7 | NA | TRBV5-5 | NA | CASQDHTYEQYF | TGTGCCAGCCAGGACCACACCTACGAGCAGTACTTC
TRBJ2-1 | NA | TRBV30 | NA | CAWSAQLDNEQFF | TGTGCCTGGAGTGCACAGCTAGACAATGAGCAGTTCTTC
TRBJ2-7 | TRBD2 | TRBV9 | NA | CASSITSGAYYEQYF | TGTGCCAGCAGCATAACTAGCGGGGCCTACTACGAGCAGTACTTC
TRBJ2-2 | NA | TRBV12-5 | many | CASGLDTGELFF | TGTGCTAGTGGTCTAGACACCGGGGAGCTGTTTTTT
TRBJ2-7 | NA | TRBV27 | NA | CASSTTRGQSEQYF | TGTGCCAGCAGTACAACTAGAGGACAGAGCGAGCAGTACTTC
TRBJ1-1 | NA | TRBV3-1 | NA | CASSQDSRDTEAFF | TGTGCCAGCAGCCAAGACAGCAGGGACACTGAAGCTTTCTTT
TRBJ2-3 | TRBD2 | TRBV27 | NA | CASNPIAGVVANTQYF | TGTGCCAGCAATCCGATAGCGGGAGTTGTCGCAAATACGCAGTATTTT
TRBJ2-1 | NA | TRBV7-3 | NA | CASSFGSTATYNEQFF | TGTGCCAGCAGCTTCGGATCGACGGCTACCTACAATGAGCAGTTCTTC
TRBJ1-2 | NA | TRBV20-1 | few | CSASGDLF | TGCAGTGCTAGTGGGGACCTCTTC
TRBJ2-1 | TRBD2 | TRBV20-1 | NA | CSAARTSGSHEQFF | TGCAGTGCTGCTCGGACTAGCGGGAGTCATGAGCAGTTCTTC
TRBJ1-6 | NA | TRBV29-1 | few | CSVGQGFNSPLHF | TGCAGCGTTGGTCAGGGCTTCAATTCACCCCTCCACTTT
TRBJ2-7 | TRBD2 | TRBV29-1 | NA | CSVGSLVGGRSYEQYF | TGCAGCGTTGGGTCCTTGGTGGGAGGGCGCTCCTACGAGCAGTACTTC
TRBJ2-3 | TRBD1 | TRBV28 | few | CASSWDSHTQYF | TGTGCCAGCAGTTGGGACAGCCATACGCAGTATTTT
TRBJ2-7 | NA | TRBV5-1 | few | CASRPQGIAYEQYF | TGCGCCAGCAGACCGCAGGGCATCGCCTACGAGCAGTACTTC
TRBJ2-4 | TRBD2 | TRBV6-1 | many | CASSSGTSGGAQNIQYF | TGTGCCAGCAGCTCCGGGACTAGCGGGGGGGCCCAAAACATTCAGTACTTC
TRBJ2-7 | NA | TRBV29-1 | NA | CSPSFGAGYEQYF | TGCAGCCCGTCCTTCGGGGCAGGCTACGAGCAGTACTTC
TRBJ2-3 | NA | TRBV5-6 | many | CASSLALRTDTQYF | TGTGCCAGCAGCTTGGCTCTGAGGACAGATACGCAGTATTTT
TRBJ2-7 | TRBD1 | TRBV18 | few | CASSPPAGQGRGEQYF | TGTGCCAGCTCACCACCGGCAGGACAGGGTAGGGGCGAGCAGTACTTC
TRBJ2-1 | NA | TRBV28 | NA | CASRQRNRVSYNEQFF | TGTGCCAGCAGACAAAGGAACAGGGTATCGTACAATGAGCAGTTCTTC
TRBJ2-2 | TRBD2 | TRBV20-1 | few | CSAPIPGTRTGELFF | TGCAGTGCTCCGATCCCCGGGACTAGGACCGGGGAGCTGTTTTTT
TRBJ1-1 | NA | TRBV28 | few | CASSLRLMNTEAFF | TGTGCCAGCAGTCTCCGACTAATGAACACTGAAGCTTTCTTT
TRBJ2-7 | NA | TRBV7-2 | NA | CASEGLGGEQYF | TGTGCCAGTGAGGGGCTAGGGGGGGAGCAGTACTTC
TRBJ2-1 | TRBD2 | TRBV10-3 | NA | CAIRISGRSDNEQFF | TGTGCCATCAGGATTAGCGGGAGGTCCGACAATGAGCAGTTCTTC
TRBJ2-5 | TRBD1 | TRBV12-3/TRBV12-4 | NA | CASRGERDRETQYF | TGTGCCAGCAGAGGAGAGAGGGACAGAGAGACCCAGTACTTC
TRBJ2-1 | NA | TRBV25-1 | NA | CASSLPGRESSKVRGSYNEQFF | TGTGCCAGCAGTCTGCCCGGACGGGAGTCCTCTAAAGTCAGGGGCTCCTACAATGAGCAGTTCTTC
TRBJ2-1 | NA | TRBV3-1 | NA | CASSQTALGGEQFF | TGTGCCAGCAGCCAAACAGCCCTCGGAGGGGAGCAGTTCTTC
TRBJ2-7 | TRBD1 | TRBV20-1 | NA | CSAPDRVAYEQYF | TGCAGTGCCCCGGACAGGGTCGCCTACGAGCAGTACTTC